Sequencing of this T cell receptor (beta chain) was carried out in a study of cytomegalovirus exposure and HLA in healthy donors. Study results and caveats: Across donors, sequencing depth was assumed by presence/absence analyses to be roughly uniform. Most TCR sequences proved rare, with some public TCRs found in many donors.

A note on this clone: Its antigen remains unidentified.

Use of 60 Vbeta and 13 Jbeta primers characterized the PCR. The assay was immunoSEQ multiplex PCR, and TCRdb's table has in-frame clones only and misses some. Here the sample spans about 160,000 clones, approximately 79% being singletons. The donors were healthy bone marrow donors. This CDR3 contains 12 residues. CDR1 and CDR2 (germline): MNHEY, SVGAGI. V was clipped by 9 bases and J by 8 bases; unmatched bases: 9. The chain employs TRBV6-5 and TRBJ1-2; 7 bases map to TRBD1. The sequencing sample was made of PBMCs. The TCR was taken from a middle-aged man in good health and CMV-seropositive. Here the CDR3 DNA reads TGTGCCAGTCGGATACAGGGGAGAGGCTACACCTTC. Protein sequence: CASRIQGRGYTF.